The present T cell receptor (beta chain) was sequenced within a study of OX40 agonist ivuxolimab in advanced cancers. Concerning the study at large: Ivuxolimab was an agonistic, fully human IgG2 monoclonal antibody directed against OX40 (CD134), a costimulatory receptor. Intravenous ivuxolimab was administered to patients every 2 weeks at six dose levels: 0.01, 0.1, 0.3, 1.5, 3 and 10 mg/kg. Of the roughly 50 dose-escalation patients, hepatocellular carcinoma was present in about 20, melanoma in around 15, renal cell carcinoma in 9 and head and neck cancer in 9. A male proportion of nearly 85% and a mean age of 60 years, ranging from about 20 to 79, were recorded for the dose-escalation cohort. Prior anti-PD-1, anti-PD-L1 or anti-CTLA-4 therapy was permitted, and about two fifths of dose-escalation patients had received checkpoint inhibitors. Partial responses were achieved by three dose-escalation patients, of whom one had hepatocellular carcinoma and two had cutaneous melanoma. The point of sequencing TCRbeta in the periphery was to test whether ivuxolimab changed TCR sequence diversity and drove clonal T-cell expansion. The monotherapy dose-escalation portion (N ≈ 50 patients) of the phase I ivuxolimab trial is reported in the paper.

Spanning cysteine to phenylalanine, the CDR3 consists of 16 amino acids. Left in the record is the CDR3 DNA by itself, 48 bases read in frame from the first base. For this chain, trimming is 4 bases at the V end and 3 bases at the J end, and the number of junction bases without a gene match is 10. The germline V gene (reference sequence) gives CDR1 as MNHNY and CDR2 as SVGAGI. Note on this clone: The antigen this receptor binds is unknown. No base qualities exist here, and no much larger clone lies one base off it.

The trial excluded patients who had a history of autoimmune disease or were on systemic immunosuppression. Peripheral blood for TCR sequencing was collected from all dose cohorts at baseline, on cycle 4 day 1, and on cycle 7 day 1. Samples were obtained from an open-label, multicenter, first-in-human phase I dose-escalation trial of ivuxolimab. Adults with locally advanced or metastatic melanoma, renal cell, hepatocellular, or head and neck squamous cell carcinoma were enrolled in the trial. Before TCR sequencing, CD4+ and CD8+ T cells were separately sorted from peripheral blood. Study-level results and caveats: In partial responders in the 0.1-3.0 mg/kg groups, normalized peripheral clonal expansion was found to be among the lowest, especially among CD8+ T cells. Low levels of normalized T-cell clonal expansion were also seen in some nonresponding patients. After ivuxolimab, expanded clones were on average more numerous among CD8+ T cells than among CD4+ T cells. Which antigens the clonally expanded peripheral T cells were specific for was not determined. At doses from 0.1 to 3.0 mg/kg, clonal expansion was seen in both CD4+ and CD8+ blood T cells between baseline and week 6.

To sequence the TCRbeta CDR3 region, genomic DNA was isolated from the sorted cells. TCRbeta CDR3 regions were sequenced using the immunoSEQ Assay. TCRdb stores this immuneACCESS table with in-frame sequences only. Part of the clones is absent; in the studies checked, under half of the shortfall reflects unresolved V genes, and no reason is known for the rest. Within this sample are approximately 76,000 clones, with 70% to 90% of them counted one time only. The ten biggest clones cover roughly 6% of the sample. The sequence was obtained from an adult with an advanced solid tumor such as melanoma, head and neck, liver or kidney cancer. The chain links TRBV6-6 with TRBJ2-7, and TRBD1 aligns with 9 junction nucleotides. The sequencing here drew on CD4+ or CD8+ T cells sorted from blood, taken in a trial of the OX40 agonist ivuxolimab. The nucleotide sequence reads as follows: TGTGCCAGCAGTTCCTCGGACAGGGGCCTATTCTACGAGCAGTACTTC. This translates into CASSSSDRGLFYEQYF.